Each of the 3 T cell receptor beta chains below was sequenced from the same sample in a study of CD8 T cells in Susac syndrome. Reverse transcription of roughly 0.5 to 1 ug RNA was performed with random hexamers. MiXCR, run by TCRdb on the immunoSEQ multiplex PCR reads, gives a single entry per CDR3 protein. The sample contains about 140,000 distinct CDR3 sequences, roughly 94% of which appear only once. Specimen: CD4+ T cells from PBMCs. All receptors come from a human donor with Susac syndrome.

This chain connects TRBV12-3 or TRBV12-4 to TRBJ2-5; 14 nucleotides align to TRBD2. Germline trimming cut 6 bases from V and 5 bases from J; bases unmatched to any gene: 8. CDR3 length: 16 residues. DNA for the CDR3: TGTGCCAGCAGCCGGGGACTAGCGGGAGTCTGGGAGACCCAGTACTTC. It yields the protein CASSRGLAGVWETQYF.

This chain joins TRBV30 and TRBJ1-2; D is perhaps TRBD1 (6 bases). The CDR3 is 17 residues long. Trimming shortened V by 4 bases and J by 4 bases, and 25 bases separated the two germline ends. In germline, CDR1 is GTSNPN, CDR2 SVGIG (reference sequence). The CDR3 reads CAWMGQGQTQRGYGYTF. CDR3 in DNA: TGTGCCTGGATGGGACAAGGACAGACTCAAAGGGGCTATGGCTACACCTTC.

This chain joins TRBV30 and TRBJ2-5; no clear D. V dropped 2 bases and J dropped 2 bases, with 6 bases sitting between them. Germline CDR1 is GTSNPN and CDR2 is SVGIG (reference sequence). This CDR3 region has 12 residues. The CDR3 nucleotides are TGTGCCTGGAGTCTAGGACAAGAGACCCAGTACTTC. As protein: CAWSLGQETQYF.